A single T cell receptor beta chain is shown here with its context. Its antigen remains unidentified. It was on clinical symptoms, serum thyroxine, TRAb, thyroid ultrasound and orbital computed tomography that diagnosis relied. CDR3 regions of TCR beta were amplified from RNA transcripts. RT-PCR with HTBI primers came first, then second-round multiplex PCR. TCRdb independently ran MiXCR on the multiplex PCR reads; one entry per CDR3 protein. The data show 500,000 to 800,000 distinct CDR3 sequences, about 41% seen once. This specimen comes from a study of Graves' ophthalmopathy and Graves' hyperthyroidism. General study results and limits: Most expanded thyroid clonotypes above 0.001 frequency also appeared in blood. Distinction of ophthalmopathy from stable hyperthyroidism by a 13-signature model reached approximately 90% sensitivity and about 80% specificity.

Germline CDR1 reads SGHTA; CDR2 reads FQGNSA. The CDR3 sequence is 16 residues long. V dropped 2 bases and J dropped 6; count of bases not matched to a gene: 8. The sequenced sample was peripheral blood. This clonotype originated in an adult man with Graves' ophthalmopathy. V is TRBV7-2 and J is TRBJ2-7; 12 bases fit TRBD2. As DNA, the CDR3 is TGTGCCAGCAGCTTAACGACTAGCGGGGGTCGTGGCGAGCAGTACTTC. Translated: CASSLTTSGGRGEQYF.